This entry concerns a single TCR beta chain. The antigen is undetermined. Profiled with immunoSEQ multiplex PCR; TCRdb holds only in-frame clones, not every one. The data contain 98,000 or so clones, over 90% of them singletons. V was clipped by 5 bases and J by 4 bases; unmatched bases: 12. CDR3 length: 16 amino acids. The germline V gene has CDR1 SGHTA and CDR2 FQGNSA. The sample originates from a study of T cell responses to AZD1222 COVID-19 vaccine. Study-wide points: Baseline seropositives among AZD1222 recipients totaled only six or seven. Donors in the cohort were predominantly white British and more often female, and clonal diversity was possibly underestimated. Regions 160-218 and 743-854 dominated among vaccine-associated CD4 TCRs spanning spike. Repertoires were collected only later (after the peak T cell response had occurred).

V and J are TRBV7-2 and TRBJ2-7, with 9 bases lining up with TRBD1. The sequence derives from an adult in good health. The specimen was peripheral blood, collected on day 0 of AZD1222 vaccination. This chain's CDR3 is CASSAGPGTGLYEQYF. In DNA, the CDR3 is TGTGCCAGCAGCGCCGGTCCCGGGACAGGGCTATACGAGCAGTACTTC. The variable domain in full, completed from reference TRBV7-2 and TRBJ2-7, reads GAGVSQSPSNKVTEKGKDVELRCDPISGHTALYWYRQSLGQGLEFLIYFQGNSAPDKSGLPSDRFSAERTGGSVSTLTIQRTQQEDSAVYLCASSAGPGTGLYEQYFGPGTRLTVT.